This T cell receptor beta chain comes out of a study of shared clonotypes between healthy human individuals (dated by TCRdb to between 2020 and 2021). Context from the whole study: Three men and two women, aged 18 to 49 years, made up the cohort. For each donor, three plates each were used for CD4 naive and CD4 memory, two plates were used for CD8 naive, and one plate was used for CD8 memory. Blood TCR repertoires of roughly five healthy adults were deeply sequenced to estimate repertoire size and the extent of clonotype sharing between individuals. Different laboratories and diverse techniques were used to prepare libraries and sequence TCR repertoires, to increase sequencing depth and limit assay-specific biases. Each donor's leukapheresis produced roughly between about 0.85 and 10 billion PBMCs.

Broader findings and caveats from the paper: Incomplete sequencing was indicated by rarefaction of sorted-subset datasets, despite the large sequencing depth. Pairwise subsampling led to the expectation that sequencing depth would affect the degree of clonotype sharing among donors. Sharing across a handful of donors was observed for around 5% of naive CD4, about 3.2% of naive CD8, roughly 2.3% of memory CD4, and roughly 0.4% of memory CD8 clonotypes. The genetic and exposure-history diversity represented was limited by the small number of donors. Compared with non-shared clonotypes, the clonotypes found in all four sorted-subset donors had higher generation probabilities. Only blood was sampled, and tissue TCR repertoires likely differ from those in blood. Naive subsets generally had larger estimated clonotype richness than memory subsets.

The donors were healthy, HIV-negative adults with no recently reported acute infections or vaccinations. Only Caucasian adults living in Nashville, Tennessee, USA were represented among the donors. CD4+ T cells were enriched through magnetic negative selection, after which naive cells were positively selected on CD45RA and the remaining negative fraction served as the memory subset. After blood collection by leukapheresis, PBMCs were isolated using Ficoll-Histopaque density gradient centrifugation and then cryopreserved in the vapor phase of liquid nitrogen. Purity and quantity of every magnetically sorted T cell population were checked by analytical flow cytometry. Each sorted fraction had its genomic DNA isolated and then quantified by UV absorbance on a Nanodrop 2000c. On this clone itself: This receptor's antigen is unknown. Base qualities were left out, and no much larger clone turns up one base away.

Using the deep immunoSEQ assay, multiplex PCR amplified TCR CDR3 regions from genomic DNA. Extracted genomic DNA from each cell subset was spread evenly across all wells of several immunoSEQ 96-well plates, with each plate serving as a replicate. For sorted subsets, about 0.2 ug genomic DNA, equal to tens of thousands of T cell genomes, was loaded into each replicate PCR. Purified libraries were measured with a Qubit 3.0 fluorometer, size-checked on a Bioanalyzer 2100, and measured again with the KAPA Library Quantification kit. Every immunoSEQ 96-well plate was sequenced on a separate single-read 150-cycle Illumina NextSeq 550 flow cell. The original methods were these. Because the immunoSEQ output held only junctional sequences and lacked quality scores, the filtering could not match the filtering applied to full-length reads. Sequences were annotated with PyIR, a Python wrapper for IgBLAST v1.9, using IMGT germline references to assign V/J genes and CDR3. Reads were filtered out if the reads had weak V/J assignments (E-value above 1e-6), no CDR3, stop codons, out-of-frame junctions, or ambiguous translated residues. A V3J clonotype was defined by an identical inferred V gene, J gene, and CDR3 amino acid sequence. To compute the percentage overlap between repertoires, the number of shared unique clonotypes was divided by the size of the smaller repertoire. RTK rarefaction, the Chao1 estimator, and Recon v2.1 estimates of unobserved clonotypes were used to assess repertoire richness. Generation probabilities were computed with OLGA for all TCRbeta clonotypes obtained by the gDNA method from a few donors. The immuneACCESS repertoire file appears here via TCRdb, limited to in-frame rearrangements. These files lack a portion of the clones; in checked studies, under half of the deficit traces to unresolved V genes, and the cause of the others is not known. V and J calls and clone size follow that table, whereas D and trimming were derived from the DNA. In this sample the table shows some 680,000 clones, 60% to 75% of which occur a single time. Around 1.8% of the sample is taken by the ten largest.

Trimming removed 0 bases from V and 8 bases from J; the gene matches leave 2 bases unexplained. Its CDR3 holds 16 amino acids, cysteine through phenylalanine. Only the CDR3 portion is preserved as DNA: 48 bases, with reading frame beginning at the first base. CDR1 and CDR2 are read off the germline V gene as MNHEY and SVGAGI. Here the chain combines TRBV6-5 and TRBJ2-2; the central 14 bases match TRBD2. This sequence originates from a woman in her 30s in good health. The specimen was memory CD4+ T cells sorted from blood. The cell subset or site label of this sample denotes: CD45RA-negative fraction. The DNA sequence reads TGTGCCAGCAGTTACTCGGGACTAGCGGGAGATGGGGAGCTGTTTTTT. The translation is CASSYSGLAGDGELFF.